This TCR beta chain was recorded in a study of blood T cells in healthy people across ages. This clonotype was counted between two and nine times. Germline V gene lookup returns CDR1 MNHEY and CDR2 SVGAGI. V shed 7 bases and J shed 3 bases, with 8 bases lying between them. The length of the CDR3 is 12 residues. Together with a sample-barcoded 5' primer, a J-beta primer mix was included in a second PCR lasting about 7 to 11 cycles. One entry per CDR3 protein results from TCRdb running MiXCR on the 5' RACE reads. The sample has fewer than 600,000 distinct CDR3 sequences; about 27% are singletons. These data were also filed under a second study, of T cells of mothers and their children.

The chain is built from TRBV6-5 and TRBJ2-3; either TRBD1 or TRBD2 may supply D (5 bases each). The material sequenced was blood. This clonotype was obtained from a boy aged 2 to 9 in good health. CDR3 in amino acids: CASKGPTDTQYF. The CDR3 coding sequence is TGTGCCAGCAAGGGACCTACAGATACGCAGTATTTT.